The 30 T cell receptor beta chains below all came from one sample that was sequenced in a study of blood T cell repertoires in COVID-19. Generated by immunoSEQ multiplex PCR, the TCRdb table keeps only in-frame clones and is missing some. The repertoire includes about 150,000 clones, less than 95% of them detected once, and approximately 0.55% sits in the top ten. Sequencing was performed on peripheral blood. Receptors were obtained from a man in his forties or fifties with acute or convalescent COVID-19.

The chain combines TRBV15 with TRBJ2-7; perhaps TRBD2 as D (6 bases). Deletions cut 5 bases from V and 1 base from J, with 6 bases between. The CDR3 contains 12 residues. From germline, CDR1 is LNHNV and CDR2 YYDKDF (reference sequence). The CDR3 DNA follows: TGTGCCACCAGCGGGGGGTCCTACGAGCAGTACTTC. It encodes CATSGGSYEQYF.

This chain uses TRBV15 with TRBJ2-2; the D is unclear. Germline-derived CDR1 and CDR2 are LNHNV and YYDKDF (reference sequence). The CDR3 has 15 residues. Trimming cost V 0 bases and J 6 bases, with 11 bases left between them. The CDR3: CATSRDLLKPGELFF. As DNA, the CDR3 is TGTGCCACCAGCAGAGATCTCTTAAAGCCCGGGGAGCTGTTTTTT. The variable domain in full, completed from reference TRBV15 and TRBJ2-2, reads DAMVIQNPRYQVTQFGKPVTLSCSQTLNHNVMYWYQQKSSQAPKLLFHYYDKDFNNEADTPDNFQSRRPNTSFCFLDIRSPGLGDTAMYLCATSRDLLKPGELFFGEGSRLTVL.

This chain joins TRBV6-4 and TRBJ1-1; D unresolved. The germline gives CDR1 MRHNA, CDR2 SNTAGT. Trimming left V 5 bases short and J 4 bases short, with 14 bases between. The CDR3 is 14 amino acids. As DNA, the CDR3 is TGTGCCAGCAGTTTTGACGGTGGGAGCACTGAAGCTTTCTTT. This sequence encodes CASSFDGGSTEAFF.

CDR3 nucleotides: TGTGCCAGTAGTGCCAGGCTAGCGGGAGTTAACGTAAATGAGCAGTTCTTC. Amino acids: CASSARLAGVNVNEQFF. The genes are TRBV19 and TRBJ2-1, with 10 bases lining up with TRBD2. The CDR3 totals 17 residues. The V and J ends lost 5 bases and 7 bases, in that order; junction bases with no gene match: 14. Germline V CDR1 and CDR2: LNHDA, SQIVND (reference sequence).

The CDR3 sequence is CASSQGQGAGGYTF. The CDR3 coding sequence is TGTGCCAGCAGCCAGGGACAGGGGGCAGGTGGCTACACCTTC. J is TRBJ1-2 and V is TRBV3-1 (or the pseudogene TRBV3-2); 12 bases are shared with TRBD1. J gave up 7 bases and V 3 bases, and 3 bases lay outside the gene matches. CDR3 length equals 14 residues. CDR1 and CDR2 from the germline V gene are LGHDT and YNNKEL (reference sequence).

This clone was seen a handful of times. The rearrangement links TRBV7-2 to TRBJ2-1; D possibly corresponds to TRBD2 (6 bases). Germline CDR1 reads SGHTA; CDR2 reads FQGNSA. This CDR3 region has 15 residues. V lost 2 bases to trimming and J lost 2 bases, with 10 bases between them. This CDR3 reads CASSLPGAPYNEQFF. Written as DNA, the CDR3 is TGTGCCAGCAGCTTACCGGGAGCCCCCTACAATGAGCAGTTCTTC.

The chain recombines TRBV7-6 with TRBJ2-1; 7 nucleotides match TRBD2. Looked up from germline, CDR1 is SGHVS and CDR2 is FNYEAQ. The junction had 22 bases not matched to a gene; V was cut back by 8 bases and J by 9 bases. The CDR3 has 17 residues. This CDR3 reads CASGRREGGAAVGEQFF. CDR3 nucleotide sequence: TGTGCCAGCGGTCGCAGGGAGGGCGGGGCGGCCGTAGGTGAGCAGTTCTTC.

This sequence joins TRBV23-1 and TRBJ1-1; the D gene is possibly TRBD1 (6 bases). TRBV23-1 counts as an open reading frame of uncertain function. This CDR3 is built from 19 residues. V was pared by 3 bases and J by 3 bases, with 26 bases between. Written as DNA, the CDR3 is TGCGCCAGCAGTCAGGGCTTGAGGACAGAGACAATTCTGGACACTGAAGCTTTCTTT. Protein product: CASSQGLRTETILDTEAFF.

The J gene is TRBJ1-5, the V gene TRBV6-2 or TRBV6-3; 10 positions agree with TRBD1. V lost 6 bases to trimming and J lost 6 bases; unmatched junction nucleotides: 8. CDR1 MNHEY and CDR2 SVGEGT come from the germline V gene. The CDR3 totals 15 residues. The CDR3 here is CASSHDRGLGQPQHF. In DNA form, the CDR3 reads TGTGCCAGCAGCCACGACAGGGGGCTCGGTCAGCCCCAGCATTTT.

This sequence joins TRBV19 and TRBJ2-1, with 7 nucleotides matching TRBD2. Germline lookup yields CDR1 LNHDA and CDR2 SQIVND (reference sequence). V was pared by 3 bases and J by 2 bases, with 1 base of the junction left unmatched. This CDR3 has 14 residues. CDR3 coding DNA: TGTGCCAGTAGTATGGGGGGGGCCTACAATGAGCAGTTCTTC. This codes for CASSMGGAYNEQFF.

The chain couples TRBV7-2 to TRBJ1-1; 7 nucleotides align to TRBD1. Germline lookup yields CDR1 SGHTA and CDR2 FQGNSA. There are 16 residues in the CDR3. The V segment lost 1 base and the J segment 1 base; nucleotides outside the gene matches: 6. CDR3 sequence reads: CASSLGGGATNTEAFF. CDR3 bases: TGTGCCAGCAGCTTAGGAGGGGGCGCCACGAACACTGAAGCTTTCTTT.

The chain links TRBV7-9 to TRBJ2-3, with 14 bases aligning to TRBD2. The CDR3 runs to 19 residues. CDR1 and CDR2 (germline): SEHNR, FQNEAQ (reference sequence). Trimming cost V 3 bases and J 4 bases; bases outside gene matches: 12. This chain's CDR3 is CASSFRLAGGQDFPDTQYF. CDR3 nucleotides: TGTGCCAGCAGCTTTCGACTAGCGGGAGGGCAAGATTTTCCAGATACGCAGTATTTT.

A remark on this clone: The same CDR3 is also encoded by other DNA sequences in this sample. The J gene is TRBJ1-5, the V gene TRBV6-2 or TRBV6-3; TRBD1 matches 7 bases. CDR3 length: 14 amino acids. The V gene's germline CDR1 is MNHEY and CDR2 SVGEGT. J lost 0 bases, V lost 4 bases, and 0 bases had no gene match. The CDR3 loop is CASSWTGSNQPQHF. Written as DNA, the CDR3 is TGTGCCAGCAGTTGGACAGGTAGCAATCAGCCCCAGCATTTT.

This clone was detected only once. The chain employs TRBV9 and TRBJ2-7; 7 bases align to TRBD1. V shed 3 bases, J shed 6 bases, and the junction held 9 bases outside the gene matches. The CDR3 loop spans 14 amino acids. CDR1 is SGDLS and CDR2 is YYNGEE in the germline V gene. The CDR3 DNA is TGTGCCAGCAGCGAGACTTGGACAGGTCGCGAGCAGTACTTC. It translates to CASSETWTGREQYF. Looking up the rest from reference TRBV9 and TRBJ2-7 gives the full variable domain: DSGVTQTPKHLITATGQRVTLRCSPRSGDLSVYWYQQSLDQGLQFLIQYYNGEERAKGNILERFSAQQFPDLHSELNLSSLELGDSALYFCASSETWTGREQYFGPGTRLTVT.

This clone was seen only once. This rearrangement joins TRBV21-1 to TRBJ2-3; TRBD2 is taken as the D call from the table, unchecked against the DNA. TRBV21-1 is marked as a pseudogene. The length of the CDR3 is 17 residues. CDR3 DNA: TGTGCCAGCAGCAAAGGAGGGGCGGGACTCGATTCCGATACGCAGTATTTT. Residues: CASSKGGAGLDSDTQYF.

V is TRBV5-1 and J is TRBJ1-2; D unclear. CDR1 is SGHRS, CDR2 YFSETQ, per germline. The V gene lost 3 bases and the J gene lost 3 bases, with 15 bases spanning the gap. The CDR3 length is 15 residues. The CDR3 region is CASSSEGYRDYGYTF. Written as DNA, the CDR3 is TGCGCCAGCAGCTCCGAGGGTTACAGAGACTATGGCTACACCTTC.

This rearrangement joins TRBV7-2 to TRBJ2-5, with 11 positions matching TRBD2. CDR3 length: 16 residues. The germline V gene encodes CDR1 SGHTA and CDR2 FQGNSA. The ends lost 1 base at V and 5 bases at J; junction bases unmatched: 6. DNA of the CDR3: TGTGCCAGCAGCTTAGGGCCTAGCGGGAGGTGGGAGACCCAGTACTTC. Its protein is CASSLGPSGRWETQYF.

V usage is TRBV28 and J usage is TRBJ2-7; the D gene is possibly TRBD1 (6 bases). Germline CDR1 MDHEN, CDR2 SYDVKM. V dropped 4 bases and J dropped 1 base, with 11 bases sitting between them. CDR3 length: 14 amino acids. The CDR3 nucleotides read TGTGCCAGCAGTTGGACAGTTGGTTCCTACGAGCAGTACTTC. Its translation: CASSWTVGSYEQYF.

This chain connects TRBV7-9 to TRBJ1-2; D possibly corresponds to TRBD1 (5 bases). This CDR3 spans 13 amino acids. Trimming shortened V by 4 bases and J by 4 bases, and 10 bases separated the two germline ends. The germline gives CDR1 SEHNR, CDR2 FQNEAQ (reference sequence). CDR3 nucleotides: TGTGCCAGCAGCTACTCAGGGTCCTATGGCTACACCTTC. Its protein is CASSYSGSYGYTF.

The chain's CDR3 is CASSLQGNSPLHF. DNA of the CDR3: TGTGCCAGCAGTTTACAGGGGAATTCACCCCTCCACTTT. The J gene is TRBJ1-6, the V gene TRBV12-3 or TRBV12-4; the D gene is possibly TRBD1 (6 bases). V was clipped by 2 bases and J by 7 bases, with 6 bases between them. CDR3 length: 13 residues.

The chain employs TRBV5-1 and TRBJ1-5, with 9 positions matching TRBD1. CDR1 is SGHRS, CDR2 YFSETQ, per germline. This CDR3 comprises 14 residues. Trimming took 4 bases from V and 5 from J; bases not matched to a gene: 4. This chain's CDR3 is CASSPGQGYQPQHF. CDR3 DNA: TGCGCCAGCAGCCCCGGACAGGGGTATCAGCCCCAGCATTTT.

The chain carries TRBV27 and TRBJ2-7, with D possibly TRBD2 on 6 matching bases. Germline V gives CDR1 MNHEY, CDR2 SMNVEV (reference sequence). V gave up 7 bases and J gave up 2 bases, with 24 bases separating them. There are 17 residues in the CDR3. DNA for the CDR3: TGTGCCAGCACAATGGATATAAGATTGGGAGGACCCTACGAGCAGTACTTC. Translating it yields CASTMDIRLGGPYEQYF.

The chain uses TRBV4-2 and TRBJ1-5; no firm D call. The V end lost 4 bases, the J end lost 7 bases, and 17 bases lay between the germline ends. The CDR3 loop spans 15 amino acids. Germline CDR1 and CDR2: LGHNA and YNFKEQ. Written as DNA, the CDR3 is TGTGCCAGCAGCCGTACAATGACACCGTGGCAGCCCCAGCATTTT. This gives the protein CASSRTMTPWQPQHF.

The chain couples TRBV7-2 to TRBJ1-4; D remains ambiguous. V lost 0 bases, J lost 6 bases, and 8 bases lay in between. The CDR3 has 14 amino acids. Per the germline V gene, CDR1 is SGHTA and CDR2 is FQGNSA. The CDR3 DNA sequence: TGTGCCAGCAGCTTAGCAGGGAGAGATGAAAAACTGTTTTTT. It yields the protein CASSLAGRDEKLFF.

This clone was picked up one time. This chain joins TRBV7-9 and TRBJ2-7, with D perhaps matching TRBD1 (5 bases). The CDR3 is made up of 12 amino acids. The germline V gene has CDR1 SEHNR and CDR2 FQNEAQ (reference sequence). V shed 3 bases and J shed 3 bases, with 6 bases lying between them. CDR3 DNA sequence: TGTGCCAGCAGCTTGGACAACTACGAGCAGTACGTC. This sequence encodes CASSLDNYEQYV.

The CDR3 DNA follows: TGTGCCAGTAGTGCCACCGGGACAGGGGATGTAGATGGCTACACCTTC. Amino acids: CASSATGTGDVDGYTF. The genes are TRBV19 and TRBJ1-2; 10 bases match TRBD1. The germline CDR1 and CDR2 sequences are LNHDA and SQIVND (reference sequence). V dropped 5 bases and J dropped 6; count of bases not matched to a gene: 12. The CDR3 length is 16 residues. Full variable domain (remainder filled in from reference TRBV19 and TRBJ1-2): DGGITQSPKYLFRKEGQNVTLSCEQNLNHDAMYWYRQDPGQGLRLIYYSQIVNDFQKGDIAEGYSVSREKKESFPLTVTSAQKNPTAFYLCASSATGTGDVDGYTFGSGTRLTVV.

As regards this clone: The same CDR3 is also encoded by other DNA sequences in this sample. This rearrangement joins TRBV7-2 to TRBJ1-2; TRBD1 matches at 7 bases. CDR1 is SGHTA, CDR2 FQGNSA, per germline. The V and J ends lost 2 bases and 6 bases, in that order; junction bases with no gene match: 3. The CDR3 has 13 amino acids. The CDR3 sequence is CASSLRQGDGYTF. The CDR3 DNA sequence: TGTGCCAGCAGCTTAAGACAGGGAGATGGCTACACCTTC.

The V gene is TRBV20-1, the J gene TRBJ2-2; tentative D call: TRBD1 (5 bases). V lost 6 bases and J lost 8, with 10 bases in between. This CDR3 contains 11 residues. Germline lookup yields CDR1 DFQATT and CDR2 SNEGSKA (reference sequence). CDR3 sequence reads: CSARREGELFF. CDR3 sequence (DNA): TGCAGTGCCCGCAGGGAAGGGGAGCTGTTTTTT.

The genes are TRBV2 and TRBJ2-2; 8 bases match TRBD1. V was clipped by 6 bases and J by 3 bases; unmatched bases: 3. Germline CDR1 reads SNHLY; CDR2 reads FYNNEI. CDR3 size: 14 residues. The DNA of the CDR3 is TGTGCCAGCAGCCGGACAGGGCACACCGGGGAGCTGTTTTTT. This encodes CASSRTGHTGELFF.

This chain links TRBV7-3 with TRBJ2-2; perhaps TRBD1 as D (6 bases). V lost 2 bases to trimming and J lost 3 bases, with 7 bases between them. The CDR3 is 14 amino acids. Germline V gene data show CDR1 as SGHTA and CDR2 as FQGTGA. The CDR3 DNA reads as TGTGCCAGCAGCTTATCAGGGGACACCGGGGAGCTGTTTTTT. Translating gives CASSLSGDTGELFF.